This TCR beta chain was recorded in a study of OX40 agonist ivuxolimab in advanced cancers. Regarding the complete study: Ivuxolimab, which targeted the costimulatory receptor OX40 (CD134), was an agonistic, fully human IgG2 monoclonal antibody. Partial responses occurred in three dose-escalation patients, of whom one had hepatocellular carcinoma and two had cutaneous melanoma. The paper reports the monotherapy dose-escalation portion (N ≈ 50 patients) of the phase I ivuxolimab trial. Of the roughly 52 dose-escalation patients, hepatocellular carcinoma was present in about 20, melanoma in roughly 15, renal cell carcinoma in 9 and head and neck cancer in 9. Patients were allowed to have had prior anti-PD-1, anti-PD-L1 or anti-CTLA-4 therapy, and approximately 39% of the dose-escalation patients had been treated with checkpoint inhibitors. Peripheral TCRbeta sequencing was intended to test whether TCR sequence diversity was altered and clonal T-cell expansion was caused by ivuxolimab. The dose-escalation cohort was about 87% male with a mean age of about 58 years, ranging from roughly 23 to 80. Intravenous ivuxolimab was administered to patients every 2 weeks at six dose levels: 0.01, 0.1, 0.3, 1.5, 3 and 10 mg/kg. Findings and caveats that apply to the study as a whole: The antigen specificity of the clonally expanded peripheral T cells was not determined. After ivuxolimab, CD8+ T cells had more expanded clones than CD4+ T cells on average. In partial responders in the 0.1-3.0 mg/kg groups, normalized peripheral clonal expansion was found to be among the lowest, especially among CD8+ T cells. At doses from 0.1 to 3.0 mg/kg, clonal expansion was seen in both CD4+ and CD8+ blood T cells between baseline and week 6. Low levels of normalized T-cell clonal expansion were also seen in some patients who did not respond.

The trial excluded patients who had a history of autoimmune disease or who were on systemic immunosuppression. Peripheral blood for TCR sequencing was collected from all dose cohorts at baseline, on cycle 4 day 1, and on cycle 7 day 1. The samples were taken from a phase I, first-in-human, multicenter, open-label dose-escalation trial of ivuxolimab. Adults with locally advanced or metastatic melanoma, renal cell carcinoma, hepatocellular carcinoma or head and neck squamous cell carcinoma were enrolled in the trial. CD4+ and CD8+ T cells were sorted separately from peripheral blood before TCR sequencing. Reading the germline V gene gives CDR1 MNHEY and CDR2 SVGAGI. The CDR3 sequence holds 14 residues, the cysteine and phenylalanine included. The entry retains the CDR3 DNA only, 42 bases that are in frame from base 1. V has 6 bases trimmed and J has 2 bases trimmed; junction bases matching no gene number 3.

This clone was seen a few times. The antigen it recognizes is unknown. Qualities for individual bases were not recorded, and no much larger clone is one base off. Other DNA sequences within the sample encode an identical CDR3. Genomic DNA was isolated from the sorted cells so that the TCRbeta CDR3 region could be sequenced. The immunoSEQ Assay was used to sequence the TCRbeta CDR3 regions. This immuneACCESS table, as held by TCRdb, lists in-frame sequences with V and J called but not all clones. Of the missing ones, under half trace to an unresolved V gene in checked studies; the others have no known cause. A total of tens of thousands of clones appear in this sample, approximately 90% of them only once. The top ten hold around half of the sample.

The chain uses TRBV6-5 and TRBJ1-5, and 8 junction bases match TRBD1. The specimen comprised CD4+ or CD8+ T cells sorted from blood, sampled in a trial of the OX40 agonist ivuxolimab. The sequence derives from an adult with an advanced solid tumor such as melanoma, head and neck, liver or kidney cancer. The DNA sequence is TGTGCCAGCAGCTGGGGACAGGGCAATCAGCCCCAGCATTTT. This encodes CASSWGQGNQPQHF.